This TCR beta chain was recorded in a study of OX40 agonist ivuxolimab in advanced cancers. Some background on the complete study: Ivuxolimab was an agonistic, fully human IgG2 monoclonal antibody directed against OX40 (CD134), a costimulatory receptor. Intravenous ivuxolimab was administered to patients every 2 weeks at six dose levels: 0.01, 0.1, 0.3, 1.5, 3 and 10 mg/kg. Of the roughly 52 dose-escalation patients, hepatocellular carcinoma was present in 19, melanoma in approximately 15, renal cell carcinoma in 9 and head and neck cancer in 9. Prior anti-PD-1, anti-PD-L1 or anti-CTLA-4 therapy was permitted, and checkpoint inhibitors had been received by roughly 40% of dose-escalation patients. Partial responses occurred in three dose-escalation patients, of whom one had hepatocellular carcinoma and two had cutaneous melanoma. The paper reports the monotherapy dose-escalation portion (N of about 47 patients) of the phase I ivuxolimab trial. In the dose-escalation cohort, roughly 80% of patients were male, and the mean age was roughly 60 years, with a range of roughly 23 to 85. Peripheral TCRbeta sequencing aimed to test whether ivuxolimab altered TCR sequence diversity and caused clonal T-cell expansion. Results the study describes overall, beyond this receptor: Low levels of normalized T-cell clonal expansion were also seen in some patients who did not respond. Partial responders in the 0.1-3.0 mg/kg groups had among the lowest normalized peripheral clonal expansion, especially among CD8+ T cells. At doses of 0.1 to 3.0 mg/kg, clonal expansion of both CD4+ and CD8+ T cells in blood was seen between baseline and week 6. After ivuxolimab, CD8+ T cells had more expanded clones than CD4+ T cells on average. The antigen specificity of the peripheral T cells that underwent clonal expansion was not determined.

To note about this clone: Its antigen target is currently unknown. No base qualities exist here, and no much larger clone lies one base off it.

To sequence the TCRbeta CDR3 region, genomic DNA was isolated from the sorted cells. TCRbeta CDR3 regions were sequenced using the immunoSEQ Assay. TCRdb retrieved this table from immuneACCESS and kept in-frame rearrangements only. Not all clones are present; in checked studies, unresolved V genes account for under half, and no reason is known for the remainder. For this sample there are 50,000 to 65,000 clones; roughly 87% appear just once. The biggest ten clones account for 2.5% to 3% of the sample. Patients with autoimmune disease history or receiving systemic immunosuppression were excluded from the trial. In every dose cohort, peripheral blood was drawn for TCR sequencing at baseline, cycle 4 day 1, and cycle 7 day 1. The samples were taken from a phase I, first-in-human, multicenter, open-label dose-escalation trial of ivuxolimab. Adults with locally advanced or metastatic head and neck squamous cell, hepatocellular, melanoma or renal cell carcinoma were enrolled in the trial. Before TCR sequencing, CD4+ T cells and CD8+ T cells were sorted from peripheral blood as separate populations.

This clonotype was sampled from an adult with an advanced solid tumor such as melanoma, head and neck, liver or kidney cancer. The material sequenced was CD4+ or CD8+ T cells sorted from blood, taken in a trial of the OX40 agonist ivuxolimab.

The CDR3 amino acid sequence is: CASSLYGRFGEQFF. The sequenced DNA: TGTGCCAGCAGTTTATACGGGAGGTTCGGTGAGCAGTTCTTC. The chain uses TRBV27 and TRBJ2-1; 7 junctional bases match TRBD2. Reading the germline V gene (reference sequence) gives CDR1 MNHEY and CDR2 SMNVEV. Counted from cysteine to phenylalanine, this CDR3 has 14 amino acids. The sequence is cut down to CDR3 DNA, 42 bases in frame from base 1. V is pruned by 1 base and J by 9 bases, leaving 6 bases of the junction without a gene match.